This paragraph covers one TCR beta chain sequence. Generated by immunoSEQ multiplex PCR, the TCRdb table keeps only in-frame clones and is missing some. Here the sample spans 720,000 or so clones, roughly 85% being singletons. The data belong to a study of shared T cell receptors in the human thymus. V shed 4 bases, J shed 4 bases, and the junction held 8 bases outside the gene matches. The CDR3 contains 16 residues. From germline, CDR1 is SGHVS and CDR2 FQNEAQ. The same data also contributed to another study, on human thymus T cells. That report notes: Apparent bias marked the V and J gene usage of thymic and blood repertoires.

Source material: thymocytes. The sequence was obtained from a girl less than two years old with a congenital heart defect. The chain is built from TRBV7-8 and TRBJ2-7; TRBD2 agrees at 12 bases. The CDR3 reads CASSSIGLAGSYEQYF. CDR3 sequence (DNA): TGTGCCAGCAGCTCTATCGGACTAGCGGGGTCGTACGAGCAGTACTTC. The variable domain in full, completed from reference TRBV7-8 and TRBJ2-7, reads GAGVSQSPRYKVAKRGQDVALRCDPISGHVSLFWYQQALGQGPEFLTYFQNEAQLDKSGLPSDRFFAERPEGSVSTLKIQRTQQEDSAVYLCASSSIGLAGSYEQYFGPGTRLTVT.